This T cell receptor (beta chain) was obtained from a study of CD8 T cells in ankylosing spondylitis. Overall study findings and caveats: What seemed typical of ankylosing spondylitis blood was a TCR beta motif built from fewer than ten highly homologous variants. Clones linked to disease, bearing a CD8+ phenotype, were relatively rare in peripheral blood.

Preparation of TCR beta libraries was done by quantitative 5'-RACE with molecular barcodes. One entry per CDR3 protein, called by TCRdb with MiXCR from the 5' RACE reads. This sample carries approximately 400,000 distinct CDR3 sequences, roughly 26% of them seen once, and the ten largest clones take 0.89%. A word on this clonotype: What it binds is unknown.

The CDR3 consists of 14 residues. V shed 0 bases and J shed 6 bases, with 12 bases lying between them. The germline V gene has CDR1 LGHDT and CDR2 YNNKEL (reference sequence). The sequence was obtained from a male donor with ankylosing spondylitis. The rearrangement uses TRBV3-1 and TRBJ2-7, with a tentative D call TRBD2 (5 bases). The sequenced sample consisted of blood, either unsorted or a sorted T cell fraction (not recorded which). The CDR3 nucleotides are TGTGCCAGCAGCCAAGATCAGGCTAGCCCCGAGCAGTACTTC. It codes for CASSQDQASPEQYF.